These 23 T cell receptor beta chains originate from one sample sequenced in a study of blood T cell repertoires in COVID-19. TCRdb's copy holds only in-frame clones and misses some; the assay was immunoSEQ multiplex PCR. Of about 90,000 clones in the sample, around four fifths were seen once. The sequenced sample was peripheral blood. These receptors all come from a human donor in a cohort sampled during active COVID-19.

V gene TRBV6-5 combines with J gene TRBJ1-1; D is unresolved. Trimming took off 6 bases at V and 8 bases at J, with 10 bases between the two ends. The CDR3 spans 11 residues. Per germline, CDR1 MNHEY and CDR2 SVGAGI. This CDR3 reads CASSSGFEAFF. The CDR3 DNA is TGTGCCAGCAGCTCCGGGTTCGAAGCTTTCTTT.

The V and J genes are TRBV29-1 and TRBJ2-2; D is perhaps TRBD1 (5 bases). This CDR3 region has 12 residues. Germline V gene sequence: CDR1 SQVTM, CDR2 ANQGSEA. Trimming removed 7 bases from V and 3 bases from J, with 9 bases in between. DNA for the CDR3: TGCAGCGGCAGGGTAGACACCGGGGAGCTGTTTTTT. Its translation: CSGRVDTGELFF.

The chain joins TRBV6-5 to TRBJ2-3; 7 bases fit TRBD2. Trimming at V came to 8 bases and at J to 3 bases, leaving 8 bases not matched to a gene. Germline lookup yields CDR1 MNHEY and CDR2 SVGAGI. There are 14 residues in the CDR3. CDR3 in amino acids: CASLTRGGTDTQYF. CDR3 sequence (DNA): TGTGCCAGCCTTACCCGCGGGGGAACAGATACGCAGTATTTT.

The genes are TRBV5-5 and TRBJ1-5, with a weak D call TRBD1 (6 bases). The CDR3 loop spans 14 amino acids. CDR1 and CDR2 (germline): SGHKS, YYEKEE (reference sequence). The V gene lost 4 bases and the J gene lost 7 bases, with 15 bases spanning the gap. The CDR3 DNA reads TGTGCCAGCAGCCGAGGGGGAACGGAACAGCCCCAGCATTTT. Translated: CASSRGGTEQPQHF.

V gene TRBV18 combines with J gene TRBJ2-1; 9 bases are a match to TRBD1. The V and J ends lost 0 bases and 9 bases, in that order; junction bases with no gene match: 9. This CDR3 contains 16 residues. Germline V gives CDR1 KGHSH, CDR2 LQKENI. The CDR3 protein is CASSPPSGTGLGEQFF. In DNA, the CDR3 is TGTGCCAGCTCACCACCCTCCGGGACAGGGCTTGGTGAGCAGTTCTTC.

The chain is built from TRBV29-1 and TRBJ1-2; D possibly corresponds to TRBD1 (5 bases). V lost 8 bases, J lost 4 bases, and 14 bases lay in between. The germline V gene has CDR1 SQVTM and CDR2 ANQGSEA. CDR3 size: 12 residues. CDR3 region: CSSSAGLYGYTF. As DNA, the CDR3 is TGCAGCTCTTCAGCAGGGCTCTATGGCTACACCTTC.

This clone has a single count. The rearrangement joins TRBV7-2 to TRBJ2-3, with 9 bases lining up with TRBD2. CDR1 is SGHTA and CDR2 is FQGNSA in the germline V gene. J lost 1 base, V lost 2 bases, and 4 bases had no gene match. The CDR3 is 16 amino acids. CDR3 loop: CASSLRLAGRTDTQYF. The CDR3 DNA follows: TGTGCCAGCAGCTTAAGGCTAGCGGGGCGCACAGATACGCAGTATTTT.

The chain uses TRBV7-6 and TRBJ2-5, with TRBD2 identical over 7 bases. The germline CDR1 and CDR2 sequences are SGHVS and FNYEAQ. The V and J ends lost 4 bases and 1 base, in that order; junction bases with no gene match: 6. The CDR3 is 15 amino acids. The CDR3 nucleotides are TGTGCCAGCAGCTCCGCGTGGGGGGGCCAAGAGACCCAGTACTTC. This encodes CASSSAWGGQETQYF.

The gene calls are TRBV7-3 and TRBJ2-2, with TRBD2 matching over 8 bases. Germline V CDR1 and CDR2: SGHTA, FQGTGA. V lost 8 bases and J lost 9; bases outside the gene matches: 11. This CDR3 spans 14 amino acids. This CDR3 reads CASRGNSGDRELFF. Written as DNA, the CDR3 is TGTGCCAGCCGGGGGAATAGCGGGGACCGGGAGCTGTTTTTT.

This clone was counted ten times or more. Other DNA sequences in the same sample also yield this CDR3. The chain couples TRBV14 to TRBJ2-5; D unresolved. CDR1 and CDR2 (germline): SGHDN, FVKESK. This CDR3 comprises 12 residues. V was shortened by 0 bases and J by 6 bases, with 5 bases between the two germline ends. CDR3 sequence (DNA): TGTGCCAGCAGCCAAGAGAGGAAGACCCAGTACTTC. Protein: CASSQERKTQYF.

This rearrangement joins TRBV4-3 to TRBJ1-5; the match to TRBD1 covers 12 bases. The trim removed 0 bases at V and 7 bases at J, leaving 7 bases unmatched. The CDR3 is made up of 17 amino acids. Looked up from germline, CDR1 is LGHNA and CDR2 is YSLEER. The CDR3 reads CASSQEWDRGRIQPQHF. The DNA of the CDR3 is TGCGCCAGCAGCCAAGAGTGGGACAGGGGGCGTATCCAGCCCCAGCATTTT.

The rearrangement joins TRBV2 to TRBJ1-6, with D tentatively TRBD1 (6 bases). Trimming removed 4 bases at V and 7 bases at J, with 8 bases between. This CDR3 spans 13 amino acids. From germline, CDR1 is SNHLY and CDR2 FYNNEI. CDR3 in amino acids: CASSVDRNSPLHF. The CDR3 DNA sequence: TGTGCCAGCAGTGTAGACAGGAATTCACCCCTCCACTTT.

The V and J genes are TRBV28 and TRBJ1-2, with D tentatively TRBD1 (5 bases). Trimming left V 8 bases short and J 2 bases short, with 12 bases between. This CDR3 contains 13 residues. Germline loops: CDR1 MDHEN, CDR2 SYDVKM. The DNA for the CDR3 is TGTGCCAGCCGGCGGGACCTAAACTATGGCTACACCTTC. Residues: CASRRDLNYGYTF.

V is TRBV7-9 and J is TRBJ1-4, with D possibly matching TRBD1 (5 bases). This CDR3 has 14 residues. The germline V and J ends were trimmed by 7 bases and 4 bases, with 13 bases remaining between them. The germline V gene has CDR1 SEHNR and CDR2 FQNEAQ (reference sequence). For the CDR3, the DNA is TGTGCCAGCACCCTCCCAGGGCTTAATGAAAAACTGTTTTTT. Its translation: CASTLPGLNEKLFF.

The CDR3 region has the DNA TGCGCCAGCAGCCAAGATTCGGGACTAGCGGGGGTCACCGGGGAGCTGTTTTTT. Protein product: CASSQDSGLAGVTGELFF. J is TRBJ2-2 and V is TRBV4-1; 14 bases are shared with TRBD2. Germline V lookup: CDR1 MGHRA, CDR2 YSYEKL. Losses at the gene ends were 0 bases for V and 4 bases for J; bases not matched to a gene: 4. There are 18 residues in the CDR3.

V gene TRBV5-6 combines with J gene TRBJ2-7; D is possibly TRBD1 (6 bases). From germline, CDR1 is SGHDT and CDR2 YYEEEE. The V end was cut by 2 bases, the J end by 5 bases, with 11 bases between. CDR3 length equals 13 residues. DNA of the CDR3: TGTGCCAGCAGCTTCGGACAGTACAACGAGCAGTACTTC. This gives the protein CASSFGQYNEQYF.

J is TRBJ1-1 and V is TRBV28; TRBD1 aligns across 8 bases. Germline trimming cut 5 bases from V and 0 bases from J; bases unmatched to any gene: 11. The CDR3 runs 17 residues. Per the germline V gene, CDR1 is MDHEN and CDR2 is SYDVKM. The CDR3 region is CASSQIAGTGVNTEAFF. The CDR3 nucleotides read TGTGCCAGCAGTCAAATAGCCGGGACAGGAGTGAACACTGAAGCTTTCTTT.

The rearrangement links TRBV30 to TRBJ1-5, with D hard to call. CDR1 GTSNPN and CDR2 SVGIG come from the germline V gene (reference sequence). V was clipped by 0 bases and J by 5 bases, with 8 bases between them. CDR3 length: 13 residues. CDR3 sequence (DNA): TGTGCCTGGAGTGTACGGAGTTATCAGCCCCAGCATTTT. Residues: CAWSVRSYQPQHF.

In its sample, this clone ranks as medium-sized. V and J are TRBV5-1 and TRBJ1-6; D is unclear. Germline V gene data show CDR1 as SGHRS and CDR2 as YFSETQ. Trimming took off 2 bases at V and 8 bases at J, with 8 bases between the two ends. The CDR3 is 13 residues long. In DNA form, the CDR3 reads TGCGCCAGCAGCTTAAAGCTCGATTCACCCCTCCACTTT. It yields the protein CASSLKLDSPLHF.

The CDR3 reads CASSRQEAYEQYF. The CDR3 DNA reads TGTGCCAGCAGTCGACAGGAGGCCTACGAGCAGTACTTC. The rearrangement joins TRBV27 to TRBJ2-7, with D tentatively TRBD1 (6 bases). The CDR3 loop spans 13 amino acids. Germline V gives CDR1 MNHEY, CDR2 SMNVEV (reference sequence). The V gene lost 5 bases and the J gene lost 2 bases, with 10 bases spanning the gap.

V usage is TRBV20-1 and J usage is TRBJ1-1, with 7 bases identical to TRBD1. This CDR3 spans 11 amino acids. Germline CDR1 DFQATT, CDR2 SNEGSKA (reference sequence). This CDR3 reads CRAHRTGKAFF. The CDR3 DNA follows: TGCAGGGCCCACCGGACAGGTAAAGCTTTCTTT.

This clone has ten or more counts. The identical CDR3 is also encoded by other nucleotide sequences in the sample. This chain connects TRBV6-4 to TRBJ2-2; no reliable D call. CDR3 length equals 13 residues. V gave up 0 bases and J gave up 4 bases, with 3 bases separating them. Germline V gene sequence: CDR1 MRHNA, CDR2 SNTAGT. The CDR3 protein is CASSDSATGELFF. DNA for the CDR3: TGTGCCAGCAGTGACTCGGCCACCGGGGAGCTGTTTTTT.

The J gene is TRBJ1-5, the V gene TRBV28; 10 bases are shared with TRBD1. This CDR3 comprises 15 residues. V gave up 4 bases and J gave up 7 bases; unmatched junction bases: 7. The germline V gene encodes CDR1 MDHEN and CDR2 SYDVKM. The CDR3 bases are TGTGCCAGCAGTTCAACGGGACAGGGGAGGCAGCCCCAGCATTTT. Amino acid sequence: CASSSTGQGRQPQHF.